Following are 14 T cell receptor beta chains from one sample sequenced in a study of T-cell reconstitution after alpha-beta-depleted transplantation in children. Preparation of the TCRbeta library involved a method that used unique molecular identifiers. One entry per CDR3 protein, called by TCRdb with MiXCR from the PCR reads. The repertoire has 25,000 to 30,000 distinct CDR3 sequences, under 8% of them found once; the top ten carry 7%. Sequences were derived from PBMCs, mostly from graft donor cells, sampled 180 days after TCRalphabeta/CD19-depleted stem cell transplant. Receptors originate from a male patient younger than 18 who had a stem cell transplant for acute myeloid leukemia, so the T cells may come from the graft donor.

This clonotype has a count of ten or more. The chain is built from TRBV11-2 and TRBJ2-5, with a tentative D call TRBD2 (7 bases). The CDR3 extends over 15 amino acids. Trimming shortened V by 4 bases and J by 5 bases, and 17 bases separated the two germline ends. Germline values: CDR1 SGHAT, CDR2 FQNNGV. DNA of the CDR3: TGTGCCAGCAGCTCTGGGGGGGCTTCGAGGGAGACCCAGTACTTC. Translation gives CASSSGGASRETQYF. Using reference TRBV11-2 and TRBJ2-5 for the parts outside the CDR3, the full variable domain is EAGVAQSPRYKIIEKRQSVAFWCNPISGHATLYWYQQILGQGPKLLIQFQNNGVVDDSQLPKDRFSAERLKGVDSTLKIQPAKLEDSAVYLCASSSGGASRETQYFGPGTRLLVL.

This clonotype was recorded many times. This sequence joins TRBV6-1 and TRBJ1-1, with D maybe TRBD1 (6 bases). Germline values: CDR1 MNHNS, CDR2 SASEGT. Trimming removed 6 bases from V and 5 bases from J, with 22 bases in between. CDR3 length equals 16 residues. CDR3 nucleotide sequence: TGTGCCAGCAGCCGTTTACCCACAGGGATCGGAACTGAAGCTTTCTTT. It encodes CASSRLPTGIGTEAFF.

This clonotype was counted ten times or more. The gene calls are TRBV7-8 and TRBJ2-3; TRBD2 might be the D (6 bases). Trimming took 1 base from V and 8 from J, leaving 19 bases between them. The CDR3 extends over 16 amino acids. CDR1 SGHVS and CDR2 FQNEAQ come from the germline V gene. The CDR3 region has the DNA TGTGCCAGCAGCTTAGTAATGGAGGGCTCTTGGAGTACGCAGTATTTT. Translating gives CASSLVMEGSWSTQYF.

The DNA of the CDR3 is TGCAGTGCCGAAATGTCGGGGGCGGTCGGCTACACCTTC. Translation: CSAEMSGAVGYTF. The rearrangement joins TRBV20-1 to TRBJ1-2, with D possibly being TRBD1 (6 bases). Deletions cut 6 bases from V and 8 bases from J, with 19 bases between. The length of the CDR3 is 13 residues. Germline V gives CDR1 DFQATT, CDR2 SNEGSKA (reference sequence).

This clonotype was counted many times. The chain uses TRBV9 and TRBJ1-1; a possible D gene is TRBD1 (6 bases). V was shortened by 2 bases and J by 2 bases, with 10 bases between the two germline ends. Per the germline V gene, CDR1 is SGDLS and CDR2 is YYNGEE. The CDR3 extends over 14 amino acids. The CDR3 loop reads CASSVLGGNTEAFF. In DNA, the CDR3 is TGTGCCAGCAGCGTCCTCGGGGGCAACACTGAAGCTTTCTTT.

This clonotype was recorded at least ten times. The chain has TRBV18 and TRBJ1-6, with 7 bases matching TRBD1. CDR1 and CDR2 (germline): KGHSH, LQKENI. This CDR3 has 15 residues. Losses at the gene ends were 3 bases for V and 5 bases for J; bases not matched to a gene: 4. This CDR3 is CASSPSGQHNSPLHF. The CDR3 DNA reads as TGTGCCAGCTCACCCTCGGGACAGCATAATTCACCCCTCCACTTT.

The gene calls are TRBV28 and TRBJ2-1; TRBD2 matches 7 bases. CDR3 length: 17 residues. Germline-derived CDR1 and CDR2 are MDHEN and SYDVKM. Trimming removed 0 bases from V and 12 bases from J; junction bases left unmatched: 17. The CDR3 spells CASSLWGDAGVRLGQFF. Written as DNA, the CDR3 is TGTGCCAGCAGTTTATGGGGGGACGCGGGAGTTAGATTAGGGCAGTTCTTC.

This clonotype was detected many times. Here the CDR3 reads CASSLARGGTGAFF. CDR3 nucleotide sequence: TGTGCCAGCAGCTTAGCGCGAGGAGGGACCGGGGCTTTCTTT. The J gene is TRBJ1-1, the V gene TRBV7-2; perhaps TRBD1 as D (5 bases). Trimming pared 0 bases from V and 11 bases from J, leaving 16 bases between. The V gene's germline CDR1 is SGHTA and CDR2 FQGNSA. The CDR3 covers 14 residues.

This clonotype was observed many times. CDR3 in DNA: TGCGCCAGCAGTTCTCTAGCGGGAGGGCCAGGGGATGAGCAGTTCTTC. Translated, it gives CASSSLAGGPGDEQFF. The gene calls are TRBV5-1 and TRBJ2-1; TRBD2 matches at 12 bases. The CDR3 extends over 16 amino acids. The germline gives CDR1 SGHRS, CDR2 YFSETQ. The V segment lost 5 bases and the J segment 8 bases; nucleotides outside the gene matches: 11.

This clonotype was observed at least ten times. V gene TRBV5-1 combines with J gene TRBJ1-1, with TRBD1 matching over 9 bases. CDR3 length: 13 residues. CDR1 is SGHRS and CDR2 is YFSETQ in the germline V gene. With V trimmed by 7 bases and J by 1 base, 2 bases remained unmatched. CDR3 bases: TGCGCCAGCGGGGGACAGGGGAACACTGAAGCTTTCTTT. This sequence encodes CASGGQGNTEAFF.

At least ten counts were recorded for this clonotype. The CDR3 nucleotides read TGTGCCAGCAGCCTCACTTCCGGGCCCTATGGCTACACCTTC. Translated: CASSLTSGPYGYTF. The chain uses TRBV2 and TRBJ1-2; no clear D gene. The V end lost 6 bases, the J end lost 4 bases, and 15 bases lay between the germline ends. The CDR3 covers 14 residues. CDR1 SNHLY and CDR2 FYNNEI come from the germline V gene.

This clonotype occurred many times. The V call is TRBV3-1, the J call TRBJ2-1; D unclear. Germline assignment: CDR1 LGHDT and CDR2 YNNKEL (reference sequence). The CDR3 covers 15 residues. V dropped 2 bases and J dropped 3 bases, with 11 bases sitting between them. The CDR3 protein is CASSQLVGLYNEQFF. DNA for the CDR3: TGTGCCAGCAGCCAACTTGTGGGTCTCTACAATGAGCAGTTCTTC.

This clonotype came up many times. The chain combines TRBV5-1 with TRBJ2-2; D unclear. With 2 bases removed from V and 4 bases from J, the gap between germline ends came to 9 bases. From germline, CDR1 is SGHRS and CDR2 YFSETQ. The CDR3 loop spans 14 amino acids. The CDR3 DNA follows: TGCGCCAGCAGCTTTGCTGGCGGCACCGGGGAGCTGTTTTTT. Protein product: CASSFAGGTGELFF.

This clonotype was seen many times. The chain carries TRBV7-2 and TRBJ2-7; the match to TRBD2 covers 8 bases. Germline values: CDR1 SGHTA, CDR2 FQGNSA. CDR3 length equals 15 residues. The V and J ends lost 5 bases and 2 bases, in that order; junction bases with no gene match: 8. CDR3 sequence: CASSPPGGRTYEQYF. The CDR3 nucleotides read TGTGCCAGCAGCCCCCCGGGGGGGCGAACCTACGAGCAGTACTTC.